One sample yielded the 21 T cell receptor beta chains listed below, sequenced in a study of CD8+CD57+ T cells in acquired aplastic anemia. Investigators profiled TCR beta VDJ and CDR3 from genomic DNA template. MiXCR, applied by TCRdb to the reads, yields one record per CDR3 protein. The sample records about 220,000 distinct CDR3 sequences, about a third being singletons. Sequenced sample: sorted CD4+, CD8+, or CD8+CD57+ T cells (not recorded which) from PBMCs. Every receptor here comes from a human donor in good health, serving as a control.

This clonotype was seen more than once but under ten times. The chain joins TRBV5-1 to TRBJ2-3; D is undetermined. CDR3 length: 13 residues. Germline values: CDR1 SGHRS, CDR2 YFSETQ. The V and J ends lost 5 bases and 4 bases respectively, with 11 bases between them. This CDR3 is CASSPNQADTQYF. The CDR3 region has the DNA TGCGCCAGCAGTCCAAACCAGGCAGATACGCAGTATTTT.

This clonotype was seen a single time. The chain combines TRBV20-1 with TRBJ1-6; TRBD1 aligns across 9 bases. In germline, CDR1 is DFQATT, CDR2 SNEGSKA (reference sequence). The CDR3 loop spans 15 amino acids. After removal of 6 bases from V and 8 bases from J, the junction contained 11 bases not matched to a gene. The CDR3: CSAKRTGVTDSPLHF. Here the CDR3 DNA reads TGCAGTGCAAAGAGGACAGGGGTCACCGATTCACCCCTCCACTTT.

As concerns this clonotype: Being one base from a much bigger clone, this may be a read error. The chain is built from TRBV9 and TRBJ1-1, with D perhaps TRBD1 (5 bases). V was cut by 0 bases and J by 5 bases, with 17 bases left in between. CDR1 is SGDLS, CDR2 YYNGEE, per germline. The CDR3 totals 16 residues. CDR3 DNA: TGTGCCAGCAGCGTAGCTAGCCAGGGAGCAAGGACTGAAGCTTTCTTT. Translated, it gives CASSVASQGARTEAFF.

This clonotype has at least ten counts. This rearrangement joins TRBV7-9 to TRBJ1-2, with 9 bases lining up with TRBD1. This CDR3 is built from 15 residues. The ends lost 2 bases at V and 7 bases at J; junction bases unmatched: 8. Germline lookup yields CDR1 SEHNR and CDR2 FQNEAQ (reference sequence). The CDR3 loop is CASSLFHRQGGGYTF. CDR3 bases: TGTGCCAGCAGCTTATTCCACCGACAGGGGGGTGGCTACACCTTC.

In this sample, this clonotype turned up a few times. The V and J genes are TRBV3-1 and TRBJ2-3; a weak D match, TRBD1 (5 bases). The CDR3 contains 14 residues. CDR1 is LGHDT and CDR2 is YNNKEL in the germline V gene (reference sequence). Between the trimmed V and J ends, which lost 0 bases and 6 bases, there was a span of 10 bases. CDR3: CASSQDGAWDTQYF. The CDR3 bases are TGTGCCAGCAGCCAAGATGGGGCGTGGGATACGCAGTATTTT.

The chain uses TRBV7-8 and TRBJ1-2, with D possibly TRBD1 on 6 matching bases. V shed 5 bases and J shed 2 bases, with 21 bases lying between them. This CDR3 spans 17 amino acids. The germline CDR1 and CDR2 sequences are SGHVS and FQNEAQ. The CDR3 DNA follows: TGTGCCAGCAGCGCGCAAAGGGGGACAACCGACAACTATGGCTACACCTTC. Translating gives CASSAQRGTTDNYGYTF.

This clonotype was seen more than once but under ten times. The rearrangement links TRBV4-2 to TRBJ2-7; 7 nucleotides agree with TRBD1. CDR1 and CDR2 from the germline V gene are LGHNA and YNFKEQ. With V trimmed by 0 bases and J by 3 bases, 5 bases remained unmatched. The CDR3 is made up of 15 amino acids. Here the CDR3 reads CASSQDLPGGYEQYF. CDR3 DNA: TGTGCCAGCAGCCAAGATCTCCCAGGGGGCTACGAGCAGTACTTC.

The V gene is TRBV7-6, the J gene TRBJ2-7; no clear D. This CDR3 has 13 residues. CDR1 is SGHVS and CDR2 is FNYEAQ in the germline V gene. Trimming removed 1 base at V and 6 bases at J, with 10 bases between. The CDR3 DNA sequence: TGTGCCAGCAGCTTAGGGGCAGGTGGCGAGCAGTACTTC. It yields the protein CASSLGAGGEQYF.

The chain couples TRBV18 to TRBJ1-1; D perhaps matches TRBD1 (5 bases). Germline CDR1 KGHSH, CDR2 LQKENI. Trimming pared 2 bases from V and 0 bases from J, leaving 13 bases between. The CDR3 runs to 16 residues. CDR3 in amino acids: CASSPYLGAMNTEAFF. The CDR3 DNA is TGTGCCAGCTCACCATATTTAGGGGCAATGAACACTGAAGCTTTCTTT.

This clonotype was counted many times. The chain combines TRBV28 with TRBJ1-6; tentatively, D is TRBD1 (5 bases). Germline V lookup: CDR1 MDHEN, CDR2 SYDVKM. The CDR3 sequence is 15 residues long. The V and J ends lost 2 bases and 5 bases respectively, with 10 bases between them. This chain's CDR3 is CASSLTQGNNSPLHF. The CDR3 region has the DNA TGTGCCAGCAGTTTAACTCAGGGCAATAATTCACCCCTCCACTTT.

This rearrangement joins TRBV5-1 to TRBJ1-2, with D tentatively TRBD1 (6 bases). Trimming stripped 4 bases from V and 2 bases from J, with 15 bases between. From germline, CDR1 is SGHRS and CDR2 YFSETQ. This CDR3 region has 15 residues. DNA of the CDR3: TGCGCCAGCAGCCCGAGGGGGGACTTAAACTATGGCTACACCTTC. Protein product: CASSPRGDLNYGYTF. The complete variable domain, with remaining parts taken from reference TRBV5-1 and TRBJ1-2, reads KAGVTQTPRYLIKTRGQQVTLSCSPISGHRSVSWYQQTPGQGLQFLFEYFSETQRNKGNFPGRFSGRQFSNSRSEMNVSTLELGDSALYLCASSPRGDLNYGYTFGSGTRLTVV.

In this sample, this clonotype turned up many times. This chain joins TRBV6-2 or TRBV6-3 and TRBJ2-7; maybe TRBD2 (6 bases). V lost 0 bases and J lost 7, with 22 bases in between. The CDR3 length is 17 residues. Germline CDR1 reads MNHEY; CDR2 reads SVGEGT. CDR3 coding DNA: TGTGCCAGCAGTTACTCGATGGCGGGACTCTCAGGACGGGAGCAGTACTTC. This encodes CASSYSMAGLSGREQYF.

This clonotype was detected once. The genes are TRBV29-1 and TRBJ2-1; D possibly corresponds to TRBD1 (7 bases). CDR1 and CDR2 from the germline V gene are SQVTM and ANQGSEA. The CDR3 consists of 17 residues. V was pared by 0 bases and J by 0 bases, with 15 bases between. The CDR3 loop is CSVEDRAGQSSYNEQFF. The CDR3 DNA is TGCAGCGTTGAAGATCGGGCGGGACAGAGCTCCTACAATGAGCAGTTCTTC.

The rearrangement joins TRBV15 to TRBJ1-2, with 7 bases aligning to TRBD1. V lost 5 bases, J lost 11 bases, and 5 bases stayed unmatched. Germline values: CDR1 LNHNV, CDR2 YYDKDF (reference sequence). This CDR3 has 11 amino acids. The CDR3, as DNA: TGTGCCACCAGCGCACGACAGGGATACACCTTC. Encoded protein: CATSARQGYTF.

As DNA, the CDR3 is TGTGCCAGCAGTTATAGGCCCCACGGGTTCGACGAGCAGTACTTC. Translated, it gives CASSYRPHGFDEQYF. The chain links TRBV6-5 to TRBJ2-7; no clear D. V was pared by 3 bases and J by 5 bases, with 17 bases between. Looked up from germline, CDR1 is MNHEY and CDR2 is SVGAGI. CDR3 size: 15 residues.

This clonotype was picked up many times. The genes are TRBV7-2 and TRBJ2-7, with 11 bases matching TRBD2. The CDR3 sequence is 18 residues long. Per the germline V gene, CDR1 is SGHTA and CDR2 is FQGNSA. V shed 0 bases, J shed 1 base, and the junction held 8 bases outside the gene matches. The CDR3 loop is CASSLAFYGTSGSYEQYF. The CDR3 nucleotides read TGTGCCAGCAGCTTAGCTTTCTACGGGACTAGCGGTTCCTACGAGCAGTACTTC.

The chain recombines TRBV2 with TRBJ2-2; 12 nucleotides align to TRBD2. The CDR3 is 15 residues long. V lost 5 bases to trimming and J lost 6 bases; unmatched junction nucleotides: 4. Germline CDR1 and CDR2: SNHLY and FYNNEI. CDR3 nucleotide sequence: TGTGCCAGCAGTCGGACTAGCGGGGACGCCGGGGAGCTGTTTTTT. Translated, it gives CASSRTSGDAGELFF.

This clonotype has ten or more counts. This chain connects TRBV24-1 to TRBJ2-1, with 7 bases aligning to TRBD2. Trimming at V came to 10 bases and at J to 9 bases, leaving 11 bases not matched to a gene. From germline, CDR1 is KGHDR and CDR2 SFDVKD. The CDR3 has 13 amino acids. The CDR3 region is CATAGGSNTEQFF. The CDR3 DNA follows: TGTGCCACGGCCGGCGGGAGCAATACTGAGCAGTTCTTC.

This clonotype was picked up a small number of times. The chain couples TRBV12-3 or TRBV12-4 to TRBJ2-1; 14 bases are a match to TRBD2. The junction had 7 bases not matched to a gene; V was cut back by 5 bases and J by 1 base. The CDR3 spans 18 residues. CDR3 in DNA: TGTGCCAGCAGTCCGGGACTAGCGGGAGTCGGGTCCTACAATGAGCAGTTCTTC. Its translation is CASSPGLAGVGSYNEQFF.

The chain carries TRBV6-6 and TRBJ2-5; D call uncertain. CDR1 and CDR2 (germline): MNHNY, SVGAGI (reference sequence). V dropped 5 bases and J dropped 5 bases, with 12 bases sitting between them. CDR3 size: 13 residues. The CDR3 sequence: CASSRSPEETQYF. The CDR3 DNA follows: TGTGCCAGCAGTAGGTCGCCGGAGGAGACCCAGTACTTC.

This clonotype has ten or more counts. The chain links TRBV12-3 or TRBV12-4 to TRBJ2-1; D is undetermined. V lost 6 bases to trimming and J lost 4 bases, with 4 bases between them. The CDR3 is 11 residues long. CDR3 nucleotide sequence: TGTGCCAGCAGACGTTACAATGAGCAGTTCTTC. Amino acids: CASRRYNEQFF.